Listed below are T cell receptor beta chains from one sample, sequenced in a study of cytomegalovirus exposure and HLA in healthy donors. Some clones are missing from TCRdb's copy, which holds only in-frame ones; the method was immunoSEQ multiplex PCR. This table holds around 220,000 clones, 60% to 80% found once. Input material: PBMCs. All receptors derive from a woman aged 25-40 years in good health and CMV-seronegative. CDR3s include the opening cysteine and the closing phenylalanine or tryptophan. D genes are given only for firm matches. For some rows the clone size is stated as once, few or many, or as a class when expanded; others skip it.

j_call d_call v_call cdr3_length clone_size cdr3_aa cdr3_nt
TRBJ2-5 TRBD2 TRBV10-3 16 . CAISTGLAGGQETQYF TGTGCCATCAGTACTGGACTAGCGGGAGGCCAAGAGACCCAGTACTTC
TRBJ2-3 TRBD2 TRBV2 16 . CASSLGLAGGTDTQYF TGTGCCAGCAGTTTGGGACTAGCGGGAGGCACAGATACGCAGTATTTT
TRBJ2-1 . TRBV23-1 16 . CASSQRSGTDRPEQFF TGCGCCAGCAGTCAGCGGTCAGGGACTGACCGGCCTGAGCAGTTCTTC
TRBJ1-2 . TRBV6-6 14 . CASSLNRDRYGYTF TGTGCCAGCAGTTTAAACAGGGACCGTTATGGCTACACCTTC
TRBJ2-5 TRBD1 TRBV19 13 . CASRQGVEETQYF TGTGCCAGTCGACAGGGGGTAGAGGAGACCCAGTACTTC
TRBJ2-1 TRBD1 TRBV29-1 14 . CSVEKPRGHNEQFF TGCAGCGTTGAAAAACCCAGGGGGCACAATGAGCAGTTCTTC
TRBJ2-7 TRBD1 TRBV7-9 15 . CASSSNRGDSYEQYF TGTGCCAGCAGCTCCAACAGGGGTGACTCCTACGAGCAGTACTTC
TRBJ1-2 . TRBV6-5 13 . CASSYHTLDGYTF TGTGCCAGCAGTTATCATACTTTAGATGGCTACACCTTC
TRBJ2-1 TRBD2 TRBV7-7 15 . CASSRTSGGTNEQFF TGTGCTAGCAGCCGTACTAGCGGGGGTACAAATGAGCAGTTCTTC
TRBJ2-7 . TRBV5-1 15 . CASSSKGGQSYEQYF TGCGCCAGCAGCTCCAAGGGGGGACAGAGCTACGAGCAGTACTTC
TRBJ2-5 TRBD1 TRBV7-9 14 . CASSPSGTVETQYF TGTGCCAGCAGCCCGTCCGGGACAGTTGAGACCCAGTACTTC
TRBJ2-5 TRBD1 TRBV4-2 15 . CASSLIPGQGAEQYF TGTGCCAGCAGCCTAATCCCGGGACAGGGGGCAGAGCAGTACTTC
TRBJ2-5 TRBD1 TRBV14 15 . CASSQPTGGAETQYF TGTGCCAGCAGCCAACCAACAGGGGGCGCAGAGACCCAGTACTTC
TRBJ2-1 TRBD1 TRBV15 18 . CATSRGDRGLFSYNEQFF TGTGCCACCAGCAGGGGGGACAGGGGCCTATTCTCCTACAATGAGCAGTTCTTC
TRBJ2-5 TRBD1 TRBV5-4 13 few CASSMTGGETQYF TGTGCCAGCAGCATGACAGGGGGAGAGACCCAGTACTTC
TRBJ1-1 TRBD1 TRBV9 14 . CASSVGQGNTEAFF TGTGCCAGCAGCGTAGGACAGGGAAACACTGAAGCTTTCTTT
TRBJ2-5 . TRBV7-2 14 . CASSPWAAGETQYF TGTGCCAGCAGCCCCTGGGCGGCGGGGGAGACCCAGTACTTC
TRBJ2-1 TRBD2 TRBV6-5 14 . CASNTGGGYNEQFF TGTGCCAGCAATACTGGCGGGGGGTATAATGAGCAGTTCTTC
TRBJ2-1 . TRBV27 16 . CASSLSGQSSYNEQFF TGTGCCAGCAGTTTATCGGGACAAAGCTCCTACAATGAGCAGTTCTTC
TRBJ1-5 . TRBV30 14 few CAWRRTGGNQPQHF TGTGCCTGGAGGCGGACTGGGGGCAATCAGCCCCAGCATTTT
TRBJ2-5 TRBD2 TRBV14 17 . CASSQDRYGGAYETQYF TGTGCCAGCAGCCAAGATAGATACGGGGGGGCTTACGAGACCCAGTACTTC
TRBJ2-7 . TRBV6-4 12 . CASTDRSREQYF TGTGCCAGCACGGATCGGAGCCGAGAGCAGTACTTC
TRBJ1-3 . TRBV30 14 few CAWSVGGSGNTIYF TGTGCCTGGAGTGTAGGGGGCTCTGGAAACACCATATATTTT
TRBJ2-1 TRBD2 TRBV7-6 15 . CASSRGTSARNEQFF TGTGCCAGCAGCAGAGGGACTAGCGCTCGCAATGAGCAGTTCTTC
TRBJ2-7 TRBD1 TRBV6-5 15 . CASSLTGGEPYEQYF TGTGCCAGCAGTTTGACAGGGGGCGAACCCTACGAGCAGTACTTC
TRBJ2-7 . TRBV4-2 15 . CASSQDLQSSYEQYF TGTGCCAGCAGCCAAGATTTACAGTCCAGCTACGAGCAGTACTTC
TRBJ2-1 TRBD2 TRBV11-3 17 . CASSPPPRGGRGNEQFF TGTGCCAGCAGCCCCCCCCCTCGGGGGGGCCGGGGGAATGAGCAGTTCTTC
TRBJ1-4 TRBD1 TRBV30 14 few CAWSDGQGDEKLFF TGTGCCTGGAGTGATGGACAGGGGGATGAAAAACTGTTTTTT
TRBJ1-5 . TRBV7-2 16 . CASSDIGWGSNQPQHF TGTGCCAGCAGCGACATAGGATGGGGCAGCAATCAGCCCCAGCATTTT
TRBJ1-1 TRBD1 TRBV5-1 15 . CASSPTGDGNTEAFF TGCGCCAGCAGCCCGACAGGGGATGGAAACACTGAAGCTTTCTTT
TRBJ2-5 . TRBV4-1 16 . CASSQDVRVRGETQYF TGCGCCAGCAGCCAAGATGTAAGGGTACGGGGAGAGACCCAGTACTTC
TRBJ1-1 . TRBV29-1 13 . CSVVNRFNTEAFF TGCAGCGTTGTGAACAGGTTTAACACTGAAGCTTTCTTT
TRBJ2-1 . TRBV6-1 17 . CASSEELAGSSYNEQFF TGTGCCAGCAGTGAAGAACTTGCGGGAAGCTCCTACAATGAGCAGTTCTTC
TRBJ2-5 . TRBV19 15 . CASDSGGRRGETQYF TGTGCCAGTGATTCAGGGGGTCGCCGGGGGGAGACCCAGTACTTC
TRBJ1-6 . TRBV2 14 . CASRQTVPNSPLHF TGTGCCAGCAGACAAACAGTCCCAAATTCACCCCTCCACTTT
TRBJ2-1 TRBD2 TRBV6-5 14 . CASRREGSYNEQFF TGTGCCAGCAGGCGGGAGGGCTCCTACAATGAGCAGTTCTTC
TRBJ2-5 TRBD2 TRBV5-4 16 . CASSSALAGDQETQYF TGTGCCAGCAGCTCCGCTCTAGCGGGGGATCAAGAGACCCAGTACTTC
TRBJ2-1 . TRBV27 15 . CASTQNPSSANEQFF TGTGCCAGCACCCAGAACCCCTCTAGCGCCAATGAGCAGTTCTTC
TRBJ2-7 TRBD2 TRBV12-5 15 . CASGLWSGGTYEQYF TGTGCTAGTGGTTTGTGGAGCGGGGGGACCTACGAGCAGTACTTC
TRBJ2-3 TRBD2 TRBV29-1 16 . CSVWGEGGLGTDTQYF TGCAGCGTGTGGGGAGAGGGTGGACTAGGCACAGATACGCAGTATTTT
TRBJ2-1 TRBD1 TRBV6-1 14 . CASSEQGASDEQFF TGTGCCAGCAGCGAACAGGGGGCGTCAGATGAGCAGTTCTTC
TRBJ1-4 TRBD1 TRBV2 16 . CASRITGGGGDEKLFF TGTGCCAGCAGAATTACAGGGGGCGGTGGAGATGAAAAACTGTTTTTT
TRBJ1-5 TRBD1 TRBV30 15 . CAWGRTGVSNQPQHF TGTGCCTGGGGTCGTACAGGGGTAAGCAATCAGCCCCAGCATTTT
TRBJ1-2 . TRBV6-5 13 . CASSSPMSYGYTF TGTGCCAGCAGTTCCCCGATGAGCTATGGCTACACCTTC
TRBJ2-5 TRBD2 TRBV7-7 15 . CASSPPGGAPEIQYF TGTGCTAGCAGTCCCCCCGGGGGGGCCCCGGAGATCCAGTACTTC
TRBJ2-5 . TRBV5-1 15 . CASSPQKAGLPVQYF TGCGCCAGCAGCCCCCAGAAGGCGGGGCTCCCTGTCCAGTACTTC
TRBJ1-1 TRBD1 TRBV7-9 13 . CASSSQGATEAFF TGTGCCAGCAGCTCCCAGGGGGCCACTGAAGCTTTCTTT
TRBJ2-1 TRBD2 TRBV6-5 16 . CASSSPGTSGRNEQFF TGTGCCAGCAGTTCGCCGGGGACTAGCGGGAGAAATGAGCAGTTCTTC
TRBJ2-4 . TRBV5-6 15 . CASSLVGGTKNIQYF TGTGCCAGCAGCTTGGTGGGGGGTACCAAAAACATTCAGTACTTC
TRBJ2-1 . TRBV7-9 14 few CASSSAGGTHEQFF TGTGCCAGCAGCTCGGCCGGGGGTACGCATGAGCAGTTCTTC
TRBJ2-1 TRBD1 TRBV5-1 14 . CASSLTGGYNEQFF TGCGCCAGCAGCCTCACAGGGGGTTACAATGAGCAGTTCTTC
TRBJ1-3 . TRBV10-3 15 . CAISGQTDSGNTIYF TGTGCCATCAGTGGACAGACCGACTCTGGAAACACCATATATTTT
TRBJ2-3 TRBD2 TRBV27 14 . CASKRLASTDTQYF TGTGCCAGCAAACGACTAGCGAGCACAGATACGCAGTATTTT
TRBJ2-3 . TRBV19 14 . CASSMATSTDTQYF TGTGCCAGTAGTATGGCGACTAGCACAGATACGCAGTATTTT
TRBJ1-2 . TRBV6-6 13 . CAVRKTGTYGYTF TGTGCCGTACGAAAAACAGGGACCTATGGCTACACCTTC
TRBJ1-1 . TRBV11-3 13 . CASSFTQNTEAFF TGTGCCAGCAGTTTTACACAGAACACTGAAGCTTTCTTT
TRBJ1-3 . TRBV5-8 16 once CASSSGQRMAGNTIYF TGTGCCAGCAGCTCCGGACAGAGAATGGCTGGAAACACCATATATTTT
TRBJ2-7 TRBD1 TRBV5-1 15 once CASSDPGQVSYEQYF TGCGCCAGCAGCGATCCGGGACAGGTCTCCTACGAGCAGTACTTC
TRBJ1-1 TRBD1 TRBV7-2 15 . CASSFSGQGDTEAFF TGTGCCAGCAGCTTTTCTGGACAGGGGGACACTGAAGCTTTCTTT
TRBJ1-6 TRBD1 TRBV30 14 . CAWSVRTGGSPLHF TGTGCCTGGAGTGTACGAACAGGGGGGTCACCCCTCCACTTT